Following are 17 T cell receptor beta chains from one sample sequenced in a study of post-analysis software for immune sequencing data. Study outcomes and limitations: Several TRBV segments were more frequent in patients than controls; TRBV5-6, TRBV5-1 and TRBV20-1 belonged to this group.

Prepared libraries of TCR beta cDNA carried unique molecular identifiers. A single record per CDR3 protein comes from TCRdb applying MiXCR to the PCR reads. The sample includes 450,000 to 700,000 distinct CDR3 sequences, roughly 40% of them seen just once. These receptors' targets are unknown. The sample taken for sequencing was blood. The receptors here all came from a girl between 10 and 17 years old with multiple sclerosis.

The gene calls are TRBV30 and TRBJ2-5; 9 bases agree with TRBD2. J lost 3 bases, V lost 3 bases, and 2 bases had no gene match. CDR3 length equals 13 residues. Germline CDR1 reads GTSNPN; CDR2 reads SVGIG (reference sequence). The DNA of the CDR3 is TGTGCCTGGAGGACTAGCGGTAAAGAGACCCAGTACTTC. It translates to CAWRTSGKETQYF.

This clonotype was counted ten times or more. This CDR3 is CASSLGYRARVGTQYF. The CDR3 nucleotides are TGTGCCAGCAGCTTAGGATACAGGGCGAGAGTGGGTACGCAGTATTTT. V gene TRBV7-2 combines with J gene TRBJ2-3; a weak D match, TRBD1 (6 bases). Trimming cost V 1 base and J 8 bases, with 19 bases left between them. The CDR3 is 16 residues long. CDR1 SGHTA and CDR2 FQGNSA come from the germline V gene.

V and J are TRBV12-3 or TRBV12-4 and TRBJ1-1; D is unresolved. V was pared by 7 bases and J by 4 bases, with 16 bases between. This CDR3 contains 14 residues. CDR3 sequence (DNA): TGTGCCAGCAACACTCTCGGGGTCCCCACTGAAGCTTTCTTT. It translates to CASNTLGVPTEAFF.

This clonotype was found a few times. This chain connects TRBV4-2 to TRBJ2-7; 7 bases line up with TRBD2. The V gene end was trimmed by 0 bases and the J gene end by 5 bases; junction bases not matched to a gene: 7. This CDR3 comprises 15 residues. Germline V gene sequence: CDR1 LGHNA, CDR2 YNFKEQ. Written as DNA, the CDR3 is TGTGCCAGCAGCCAAGATAGGGGACTACCCGACGAGCAGTACTTC. Translation: CASSQDRGLPDEQYF.

The chain combines TRBV28 with TRBJ2-5; no firm D call. Germline V gene sequence: CDR1 MDHEN, CDR2 SYDVKM. With 9 bases removed from V and 11 bases from J, the gap between germline ends came to 22 bases. This CDR3 has 13 residues. CDR3 nucleotide sequence: TGTGCCAGTAGCCCCACCTTTATGGCCCTACAGTACTTC. Amino acids: CASSPTFMALQYF.

CDR3: CSARDLTGKTNYGYTF. The CDR3 bases are TGCAGTGCTAGAGATTTAACAGGGAAAACTAACTATGGCTACACCTTC. This rearrangement joins TRBV20-1 to TRBJ1-2, with D possibly TRBD1 on 6 matching bases. CDR1 and CDR2 (germline): DFQATT, SNEGSKA (reference sequence). V lost 0 bases, J lost 0 bases, and 14 bases lay in between. The CDR3 is 16 amino acids.

The chain combines TRBV30 with TRBJ2-4; D is undetermined. The J call is in doubt because the DNA end fits TRBJ2-7 better. CDR3 length: 12 residues. The germline gives CDR1 GTSNPN, CDR2 SVGIG (reference sequence). Here the CDR3 reads CAWSVTANEQYF. Written as DNA, the CDR3 is TGTGCCTGGAGTGTAACAGCCAACGAGCAGTACTTC.

The V call is TRBV12-3 or TRBV12-4, the J call TRBJ2-7; TRBD2 agrees at 14 bases. The CDR3 covers 18 residues. V lost 5 bases, J lost 9 bases, and 18 bases stayed unmatched. The CDR3 sequence is CASSVTSGGATGDPAQYF. The CDR3, as DNA: TGTGCCAGCAGTGTGACTAGCGGGGGGGCTACTGGTGATCCCGCGCAGTACTTC.

V usage is TRBV20-1 and J usage is TRBJ2-1; 9 bases match TRBD2. The CDR3 runs to 15 residues. Germline V gene data show CDR1 as DFQATT and CDR2 as SNEGSKA (reference sequence). V lost 1 base, J lost 10 bases, and 11 bases stayed unmatched. The DNA for the CDR3 is TGCAGTGCTAGAGTAACTAGCGGGCTCGGACTCGAGCAGTTCTTC. Translating it yields CSARVTSGLGLEQFF.

This clonotype was observed a few times. The rearrangement uses TRBV7-2 and TRBJ2-7; 11 bases agree with TRBD2. Germline V CDR1 and CDR2: SGHTA, FQGNSA. The CDR3 loop spans 14 amino acids. After removal of 2 bases from V and 7 bases from J, the junction contained 4 bases not matched to a gene. The CDR3 coding sequence is TGTGCCAGCAGCTTACAGACTAGCGGGGTGGAGCAGTACTTC. Translating it yields CASSLQTSGVEQYF.

The rearrangement links TRBV12-3 or TRBV12-4 to TRBJ2-5, with 11 bases aligning to TRBD2. The ends lost 2 bases at V and 13 bases at J; junction bases unmatched: 3. The CDR3 runs 12 residues. CDR3 region: CASSLSGTSGYF. The CDR3 bases are TGTGCCAGCAGTTTATCCGGGACTAGCGGGTACTTC.

The chain combines TRBV27 with TRBJ2-7, with 11 positions matching TRBD1. This CDR3 contains 15 residues. The V gene end was trimmed by 5 bases and the J gene end by 3 bases; junction bases not matched to a gene: 6. Per the germline V gene, CDR1 is MNHEY and CDR2 is SMNVEV (reference sequence). The CDR3 bases are TGTGCCAGCAGTGCCCCGGGACAGGGGGGCTACGAGCAGTACTTC. This codes for CASSAPGQGGYEQYF.

The chain is built from TRBV5-5 and TRBJ2-3; 7 bases agree with TRBD2. Looked up from germline, CDR1 is SGHKS and CDR2 is YYEKEE (reference sequence). CDR3 length: 16 residues. The V and J ends lost 4 bases and 0 bases, in that order; junction bases with no gene match: 8. The DNA of the CDR3 is TGTGCCAGCAGCCCCCGACTAGCTTCAAGCACAGATACGCAGTATTTT. Encoded protein: CASSPRLASSTDTQYF.

The chain has TRBV5-1 and TRBJ2-3; 12 bases are a match to TRBD2. The V segment lost 5 bases and the J segment 4 bases; nucleotides outside the gene matches: 5. The CDR3 extends over 15 amino acids. Per the germline V gene, CDR1 is SGHRS and CDR2 is YFSETQ. The CDR3 region is CASSRLAGEADTQYF. CDR3 bases: TGCGCCAGCAGTAGACTAGCGGGAGAGGCAGATACGCAGTATTTT.

This chain uses TRBV6-5 with TRBJ2-7, with 10 bases aligning to TRBD2. Germline V CDR1 and CDR2: MNHEY, SVGAGI. V shed 5 bases, J shed 3 bases, and the junction held 16 bases outside the gene matches. This CDR3 region has 18 residues. DNA of the CDR3: TGTGCCAGCAGTCACAGACCCCACTCTAGCGGGAGTAACTACGAGCAGTACTTC. Its protein is CASSHRPHSSGSNYEQYF.

CDR3: CASSDPPRGGYGANVLTF. DNA for the CDR3: TGTGCCAGCAGCGACCCTCCCAGGGGAGGATATGGGGCCAACGTCCTGACTTTC. The V and J genes are TRBV7-8 and TRBJ2-6; possibly TRBD1 or TRBD2 for D (6 bases each). Trimming pared 5 bases from V and 3 bases from J, leaving 20 bases between. This CDR3 is built from 18 residues. Looked up from germline, CDR1 is SGHVS and CDR2 is FQNEAQ.

The J gene is TRBJ1-4, the V gene TRBV12-3 or TRBV12-4; perhaps TRBD1 as D (6 bases). The CDR3 has 18 amino acids. Trimming removed 5 bases at V and 4 bases at J, with 23 bases between. The CDR3 spells CASSPTRLGQTYNEKLFF. The CDR3 nucleotides read TGTGCCAGCAGTCCCACTCGGCTTGGACAGACCTATAATGAAAAACTGTTTTTT.